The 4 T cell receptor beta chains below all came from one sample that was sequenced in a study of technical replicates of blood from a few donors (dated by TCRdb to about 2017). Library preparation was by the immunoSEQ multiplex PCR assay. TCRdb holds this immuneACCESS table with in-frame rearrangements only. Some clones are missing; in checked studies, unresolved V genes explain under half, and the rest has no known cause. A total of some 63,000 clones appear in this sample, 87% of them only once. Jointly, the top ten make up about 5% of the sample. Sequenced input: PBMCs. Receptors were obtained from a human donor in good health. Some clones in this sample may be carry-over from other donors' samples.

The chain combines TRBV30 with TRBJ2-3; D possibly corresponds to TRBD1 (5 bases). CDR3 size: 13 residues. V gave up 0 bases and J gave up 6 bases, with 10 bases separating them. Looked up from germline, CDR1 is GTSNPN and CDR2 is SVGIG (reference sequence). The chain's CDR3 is CAWSVKGWDTQYF. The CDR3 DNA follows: TGTGCCTGGAGTGTAAAGGGGTGGGATACGCAGTATTTT.

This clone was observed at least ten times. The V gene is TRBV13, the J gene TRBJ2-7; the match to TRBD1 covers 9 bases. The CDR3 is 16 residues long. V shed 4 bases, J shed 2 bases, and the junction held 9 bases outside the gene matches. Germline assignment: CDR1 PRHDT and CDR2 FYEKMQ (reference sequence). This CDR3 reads CASSSLAGQGTYEQYF. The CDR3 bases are TGTGCCAGCAGCTCCTTGGCGGGACAGGGAACCTACGAGCAGTACTTC.

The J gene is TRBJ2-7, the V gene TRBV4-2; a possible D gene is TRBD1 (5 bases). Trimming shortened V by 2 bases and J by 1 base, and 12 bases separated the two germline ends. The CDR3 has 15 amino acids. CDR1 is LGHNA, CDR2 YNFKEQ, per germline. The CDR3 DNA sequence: TGTGCCAGCAGCCAAAATGGACACGGGTCCTACGAGCAGTACTTC. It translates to CASSQNGHGSYEQYF.

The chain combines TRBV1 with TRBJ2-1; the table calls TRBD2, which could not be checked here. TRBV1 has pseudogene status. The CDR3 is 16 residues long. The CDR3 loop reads CTSSQDGWSSYNEQFF. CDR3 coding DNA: TGCACCAGCAGCCAAGATGGGTGGAGCTCCTACAATGAGCAGTTCTTC.